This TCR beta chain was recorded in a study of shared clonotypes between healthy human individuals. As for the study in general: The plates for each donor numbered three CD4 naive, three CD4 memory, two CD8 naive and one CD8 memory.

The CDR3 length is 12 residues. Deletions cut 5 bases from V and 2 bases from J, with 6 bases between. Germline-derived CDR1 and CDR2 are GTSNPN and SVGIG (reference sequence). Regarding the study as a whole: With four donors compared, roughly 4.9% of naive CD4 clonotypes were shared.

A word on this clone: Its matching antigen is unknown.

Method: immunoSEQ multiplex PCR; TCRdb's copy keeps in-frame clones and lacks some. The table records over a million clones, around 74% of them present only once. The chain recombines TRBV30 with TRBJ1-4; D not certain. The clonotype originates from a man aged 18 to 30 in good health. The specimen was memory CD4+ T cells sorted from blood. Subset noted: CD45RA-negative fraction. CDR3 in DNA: TGTGCCTGGGGGCGTACTAATGAAAAACTGTTTTTT. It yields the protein CAWGRTNEKLFF.